Detailed here is one T cell receptor (beta chain). Included were adult ileal or ileocolonic Crohn's patients indicated for ileocolonic resection. This specimen comes from a study of T cell repertoires in ileal Crohn's disease. CDR3 length: 14 residues. J gave up 4 bases and V 4 bases, and 4 bases lay outside the gene matches. Germline V gene lookup returns CDR1 MNHNS and CDR2 SASEGT. Per sample, roughly 470 nanograms of biopsy DNA were TCRB immunosequenced. Using immunoSEQ multiplex PCR, the repertoire was profiled, and TCRdb retains in-frame clones only, with some absent. This sample yields about 14,000 clones, of which over 60% are seen a single time; roughly 4.5% belongs to the top ten.

This receptor was identified in an adult with Crohn's disease. This rearrangement joins TRBV6-1 to TRBJ1-3, with 7 bases matching TRBD1. The sequencing sample was made of ileal tissue. The CDR3 loop reads CASSVQGEGNTIYF. The DNA for the CDR3 is TGTGCCAGCAGTGTCCAGGGGGAGGGAAACACCATATATTTT.